This entry features one T cell receptor beta chain sequence. Antigen specificity is unknown. The data stem from a study of T cell repertoires in cytomegalovirus infection. The V gene's germline CDR1 is SGHAT and CDR2 FQNNGV. The ends lost 5 bases at V and 5 bases at J; junction bases unmatched: 6. The CDR3 runs 14 residues. TCRdb reanalysed the reads using MiXCR and keeps one entry per CDR3 protein. The repertoire holds some 940,000 distinct CDR3 sequences, with roughly 30% as singletons. The sequence derives from a human donor in good health (CMV status not recorded). Some clones in this sample may be carry-over from other donors' samples. This sequence joins TRBV11-2 and TRBJ1-2; 9 bases are a match to TRBD1. The sample in question was cultured CD8+ T cells from PBMCs, obtained from culture after CMV antigen stimulation. The CDR3 DNA reads TGTGCCAGCAGCCACGGGACAGGGTATTATGGCTACACCTTC. This encodes CASSHGTGYYGYTF. Based on the CDR3 plus reference TRBV11-2 and TRBJ1-2, the full variable domain is EAGVAQSPRYKIIEKRQSVAFWCNPISGHATLYWYQQILGQGPKLLIQFQNNGVVDDSQLPKDRFSAERLKGVDSTLKIQPAKLEDSAVYLCASSHGTGYYGYTFGSGTRLTVV.